This T cell receptor beta chain derives from a study of blood T cell repertoires in COVID-19. Libraries were prepared by immunoSEQ multiplex PCR; TCRdb keeps only in-frame clonotypes and omits some of them. The sample lists 55,000 to 85,000 clones; roughly 88% were seen once. Germline lookup yields CDR1 LNHNV and CDR2 YYDKDF (reference sequence). The junction had 5 bases not matched to a gene; V was cut back by 3 bases and J by 5 bases. The CDR3 is 16 residues long. The receptor was isolated from a human donor in a cohort sampled during active COVID-19. V usage is TRBV15 and J usage is TRBJ2-5; 14 bases map to TRBD2. Sample: peripheral blood. CDR3 residues: CATSRGTSGSGETQYF. CDR3 bases: TGTGCCACCAGCAGGGGGACTAGCGGGAGTGGTGAGACCCAGTACTTC.